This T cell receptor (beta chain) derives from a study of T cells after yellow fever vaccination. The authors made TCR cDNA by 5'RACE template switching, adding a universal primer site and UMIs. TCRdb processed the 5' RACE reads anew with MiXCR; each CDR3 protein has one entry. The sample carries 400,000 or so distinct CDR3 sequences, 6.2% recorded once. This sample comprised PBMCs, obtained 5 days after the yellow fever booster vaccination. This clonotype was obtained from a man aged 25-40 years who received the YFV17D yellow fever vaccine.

DNA of the CDR3: TGTGCCAGCAGTTTTACTCTCACAGATACGCAGTATTTT. Translating gives CASSFTLTDTQYF. The chain combines TRBV12-3 or TRBV12-4 with TRBJ2-3; no clear D gene. V lost 3 bases, J lost 2 bases, and 6 bases lay in between. CDR3 length: 13 residues.